These 15 T cell receptor beta chains came from one sample sequenced in a study of cytomegalovirus exposure and HLA in healthy donors. The PCR contained 60 Vbeta and 13 Jbeta primers. Clones were sequenced by immunoSEQ multiplex PCR, and TCRdb holds only the in-frame ones, with some missing. The sample carries 140,000 or so clones, approximately 80% recorded once. Sequencing used PBMCs. The receptors shown here come from a man aged 40-55 years in good health and CMV-seronegative.

The J gene is TRBJ2-7, the V gene TRBV4-1; 8 positions agree with TRBD1. CDR3 length: 15 amino acids. The germline V gene has CDR1 MGHRA and CDR2 YSYEKL. The V segment lost 2 bases and the J segment 3 bases; nucleotides outside the gene matches: 6. CDR3 residues: CASSQSRDRSYEQYF. The DNA for the CDR3 is TGCGCCAGCAGCCAAAGCCGGGACAGGAGCTACGAGCAGTACTTC.

The rearrangement links TRBV6-5 to TRBJ2-7; 7 bases map to TRBD2. Germline V gives CDR1 MNHEY, CDR2 SVGAGI. The CDR3 length is 13 residues. The V and J ends lost 5 bases and 4 bases, in that order; junction bases with no gene match: 5. For the CDR3, the DNA is TGTGCCAGCAGTAGCGGGATAGAGTACGAGCAGTACTTC. This translates into CASSSGIEYEQYF.

V is TRBV6-1 and J is TRBJ2-2; no reliable D call. Trimming took off 3 bases at V and 2 bases at J, with 19 bases between the two ends. Germline CDR1 reads MNHNS; CDR2 reads SASEGT. The CDR3 runs to 18 residues. The CDR3 DNA sequence: TGTGCCAGCAGTGATACTCACCTAGTGCGAGACAACACCGGGGAGCTGTTTTTT. Protein product: CASSDTHLVRDNTGELFF.

The chain is built from TRBV9 and TRBJ2-3; 7 bases match TRBD2. Trimming at V came to 0 bases and at J to 3 bases, leaving 7 bases not matched to a gene. Per germline, CDR1 SGDLS and CDR2 YYNGEE. CDR3 length equals 16 residues. The CDR3 here is CASSVGEGPGTDTQYF. CDR3 nucleotides: TGTGCCAGCAGCGTAGGGGAGGGGCCCGGAACAGATACGCAGTATTTT.

This clone was seen just once. This sequence joins TRBV6-6 and TRBJ1-3, with TRBD1 identical over 10 bases. The CDR3 sequence is 16 residues long. CDR1 is MNHNY, CDR2 SVGAGI, per germline (reference sequence). V lost 5 bases, J lost 4 bases, and 8 bases stayed unmatched. CDR3 sequence reads: CASSLRQGAGGNTIYF. CDR3 DNA: TGTGCCAGCAGTCTCCGACAGGGGGCGGGAGGAAACACCATATATTTT.

The gene calls are TRBV6-1 and TRBJ2-2; D is possibly TRBD1 (6 bases). Per the germline V gene, CDR1 is MNHNS and CDR2 is SASEGT. This CDR3 is 14 amino acids long. V lost 6 bases and J 6 bases, leaving 14 bases between the germline ends. The CDR3: CASRTLQGPGELFF. CDR3 nucleotides: TGTGCCAGCAGGACCCTTCAGGGGCCCGGGGAGCTGTTTTTT.

This clone appeared a few times. The chain employs TRBV6-1 and TRBJ1-6; 8 bases are a match to TRBD1. Germline V gene lookup returns CDR1 MNHNS and CDR2 SASEGT. The CDR3 is 13 residues long. V dropped 8 bases and J dropped 7; count of bases not matched to a gene: 4. CDR3 amino acids: CASGQGRNSPLHF. DNA for the CDR3: TGTGCCAGCGGACAGGGAAGGAATTCACCCCTCCACTTT.

The chain is built from TRBV28 and TRBJ2-7; 7 nucleotides align to TRBD1. The CDR3 extends over 15 amino acids. J gave up 6 bases and V 8 bases, and 16 bases lay outside the gene matches. From germline, CDR1 is MDHEN and CDR2 SYDVKM. CDR3 DNA sequence: TGTGCCAGCCACCTCGGGGCAGGGGGACCCTCCGAGCAGTACTTC. As protein: CASHLGAGGPSEQYF.

This clone was detected only a few times. The chain is built from TRBV7-9 and TRBJ2-1, with 10 bases lining up with TRBD1. With 6 bases clipped from V and 0 bases from J, the junction kept 11 bases outside the gene matches. CDR3 size: 18 residues. Germline lookup yields CDR1 SEHNR and CDR2 FQNEAQ (reference sequence). CDR3 sequence: CASRGGQGITISYNEQFF. Here the CDR3 DNA reads TGTGCCAGCAGGGGGGGACAGGGGATCACTATCTCCTACAATGAGCAGTTCTTC.

The chain uses TRBV6-5 and TRBJ2-7; tentative D call: TRBD1 (6 bases). CDR1 and CDR2 (germline): MNHEY, SVGAGI. The CDR3 loop spans 13 amino acids. Trimming pared 6 bases from V and 5 bases from J, leaving 14 bases between. The CDR3 coding sequence is TGTGCCAGCAGCCCCACAGGGACCCACGAGCAGTACTTC. This translates into CASSPTGTHEQYF.

The gene calls are TRBV29-1 and TRBJ2-1, with 7 positions matching TRBD1. The CDR3 contains 15 residues. The germline V gene encodes CDR1 SQVTM and CDR2 ANQGSEA. The V segment lost 3 bases and the J segment 0 bases; nucleotides outside the gene matches: 5. The CDR3 reads CSVDFSGGSYNEQFF. CDR3 bases: TGCAGCGTTGATTTTTCAGGGGGCTCCTACAATGAGCAGTTCTTC.

In its sample, this clone was seen a few times. The chain joins TRBV4-2 to TRBJ1-4, with D possibly matching TRBD1 (6 bases). Trimming shortened V by 3 bases and J by 7 bases, and 24 bases separated the two germline ends. This CDR3 has 18 residues. Germline CDR1 LGHNA, CDR2 YNFKEQ. The CDR3 nucleotides read TGTGCCAGCAGCCAGTCCCCAGGGCTCACAGGGAGCAGTGAAAAACTGTTTTTT. This encodes CASSQSPGLTGSSEKLFF.

J is TRBJ2-2 and V is TRBV2, with D possibly being TRBD2 (5 bases). This CDR3 region has 15 residues. V lost 4 bases, J lost 4 bases, and 13 bases lay in between. Germline-derived CDR1 and CDR2 are SNHLY and FYNNEI. DNA for the CDR3: TGTGCCAGCAGTGGCTGGCAGGACTTCACCGGGGAGCTGTTTTTT. This codes for CASSGWQDFTGELFF.

CDR3 amino acids: CASSHGTGGAYEQYF. CDR3 in DNA: TGCGCCAGCAGCCACGGGACAGGGGGCGCCTACGAGCAGTACTTC. The chain has TRBV4-1 and TRBJ2-7; 12 bases line up with TRBD1. V trimming: 3 bases; J trimming: 2 bases; junction bases outside the gene matches: 2. CDR1 and CDR2 (germline): MGHRA, YSYEKL. This CDR3 spans 15 amino acids.

V gene TRBV6-5 combines with J gene TRBJ1-1; D is perhaps TRBD1 (5 bases). Trimming pared 5 bases from V and 5 bases from J, leaving 12 bases between. Germline values: CDR1 MNHEY, CDR2 SVGAGI. CDR3 length: 13 residues. The CDR3 loop is CASSDWTRTEAFF. CDR3 bases: TGTGCCAGCAGTGACTGGACAAGGACTGAAGCTTTCTTT.